This note documents a single T cell receptor beta chain sequence. Antigen: not known. The method was immunoSEQ multiplex PCR; TCRdb's version includes in-frame clones alone and lacks a portion of them. This table holds roughly 150,000 clones, approximately 94% found once. This sample is drawn from a study of T cell responses to AZD1222 COVID-19 vaccine. General observations from the study: Among vaccine-associated CD4 TCRs, coverage spanned spike, with dominance at 160-218 and 743-854.

V was shortened by 2 bases and J by 5 bases, with 15 bases between the two germline ends. This CDR3 is 15 amino acids long. Germline V gene data show CDR1 as SNHLY and CDR2 as FYNNEI. The sequence was collected from an adult in good health. The rearrangement joins TRBV2 to TRBJ1-1, with a possible D match to TRBD1 (5 bases). The sample in question was peripheral blood, obtained on day 0 of AZD1222 vaccination. CDR3 sequence reads: CASSESGGEWTEAFF. Here the CDR3 DNA reads TGTGCCAGCAGTGAAAGTGGGGGGGAGTGGACTGAAGCTTTCTTT.